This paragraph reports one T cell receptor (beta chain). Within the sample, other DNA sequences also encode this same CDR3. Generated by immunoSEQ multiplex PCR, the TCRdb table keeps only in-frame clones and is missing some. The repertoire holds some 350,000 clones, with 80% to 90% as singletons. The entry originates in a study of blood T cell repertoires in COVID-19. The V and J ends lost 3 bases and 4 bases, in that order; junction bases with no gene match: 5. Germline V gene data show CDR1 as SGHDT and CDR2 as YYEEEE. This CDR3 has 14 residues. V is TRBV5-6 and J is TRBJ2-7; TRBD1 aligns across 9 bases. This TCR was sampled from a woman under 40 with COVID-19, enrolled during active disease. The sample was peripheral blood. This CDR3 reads CASSSTGGSYEQYF. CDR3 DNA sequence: TGTGCCAGCAGCTCCACAGGGGGCTCGTACGAGCAGTACTTC. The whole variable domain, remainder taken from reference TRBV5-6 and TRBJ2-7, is DAGVTQSPTHLIKTRGQQVTLRCSPKSGHDTVSWYQQALGQGPQFIFQYYEEEERQRGNFPDRFSGHQFPNYSSELNVNALLLGDSALYLCASSSTGGSYEQYFGPGTRLTVT.